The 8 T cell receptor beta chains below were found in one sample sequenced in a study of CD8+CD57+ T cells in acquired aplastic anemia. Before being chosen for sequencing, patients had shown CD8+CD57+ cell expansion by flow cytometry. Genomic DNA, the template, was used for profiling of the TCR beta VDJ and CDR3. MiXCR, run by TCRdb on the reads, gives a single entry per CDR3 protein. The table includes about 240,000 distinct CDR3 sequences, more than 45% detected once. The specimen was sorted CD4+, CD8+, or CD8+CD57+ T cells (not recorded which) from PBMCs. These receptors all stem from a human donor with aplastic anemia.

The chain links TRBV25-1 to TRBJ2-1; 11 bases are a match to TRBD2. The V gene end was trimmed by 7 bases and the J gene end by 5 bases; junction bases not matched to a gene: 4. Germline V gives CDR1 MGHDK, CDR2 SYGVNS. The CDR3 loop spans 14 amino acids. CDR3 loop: CASIAGGTNNEQFF. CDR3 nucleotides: TGTGCCAGCATAGCGGGGGGGACTAACAATGAGCAGTTCTTC.

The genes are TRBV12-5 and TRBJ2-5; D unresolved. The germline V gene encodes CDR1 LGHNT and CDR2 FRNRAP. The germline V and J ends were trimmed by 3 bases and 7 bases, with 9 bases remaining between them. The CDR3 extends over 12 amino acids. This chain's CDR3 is CASGFPSGTQYF. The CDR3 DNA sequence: TGTGCTAGTGGTTTCCCTTCCGGGACCCAGTACTTC.

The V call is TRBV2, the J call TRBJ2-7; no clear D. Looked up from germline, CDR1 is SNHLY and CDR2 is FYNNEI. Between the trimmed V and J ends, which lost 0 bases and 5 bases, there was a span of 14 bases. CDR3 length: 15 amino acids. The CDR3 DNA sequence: TGTGCCAGCAGTGAAGCACTTCGGTCAAAGAACGAGCAGTACTTC. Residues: CASSEALRSKNEQYF.

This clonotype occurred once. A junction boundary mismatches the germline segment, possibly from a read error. The CDR3 DNA sequence: TGTGCCGGCAGCACCAGACAGACTAATAGTAATCAGCCCCAGCATTTT. Translated, it gives CAGSTRQTNSNQPQHF. The chain couples TRBV7-2 to TRBJ1-5, with D perhaps TRBD1 (5 bases). Per germline, CDR1 SGHTA and CDR2 FQGNSA. CDR3 length: 16 amino acids.

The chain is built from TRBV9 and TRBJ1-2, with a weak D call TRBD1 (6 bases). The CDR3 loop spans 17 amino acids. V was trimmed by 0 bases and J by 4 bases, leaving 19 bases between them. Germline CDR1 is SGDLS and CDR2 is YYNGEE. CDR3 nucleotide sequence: TGTGCCAGCAGCGTAGGGCCGGGACAAGGGTTTGGCTATGGCTACACCTTC. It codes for CASSVGPGQGFGYGYTF.

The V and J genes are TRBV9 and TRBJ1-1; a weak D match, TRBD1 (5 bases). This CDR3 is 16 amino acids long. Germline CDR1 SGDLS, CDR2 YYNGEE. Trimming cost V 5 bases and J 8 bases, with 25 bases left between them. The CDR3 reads CASSPSGGSVEDEAFF. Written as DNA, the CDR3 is TGTGCCAGCAGTCCTAGCGGGGGGTCGGTGGAGGACGAAGCTTTCTTT.

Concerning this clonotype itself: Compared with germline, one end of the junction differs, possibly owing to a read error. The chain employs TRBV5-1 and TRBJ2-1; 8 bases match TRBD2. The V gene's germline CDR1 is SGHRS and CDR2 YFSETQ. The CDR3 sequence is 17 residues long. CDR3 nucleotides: TGCGCCAGCAGCCACTCGATTAGCGGGGAATCCTACAACGAGCAGTTCTTC. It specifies CASSHSISGESYNEQFF.

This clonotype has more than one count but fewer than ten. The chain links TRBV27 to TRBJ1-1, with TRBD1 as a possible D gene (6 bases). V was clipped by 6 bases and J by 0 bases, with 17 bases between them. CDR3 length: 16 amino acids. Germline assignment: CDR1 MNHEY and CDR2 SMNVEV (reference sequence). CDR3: CASRVRQVTLNTEAFF. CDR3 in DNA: TGTGCCAGCAGGGTAAGACAGGTGACTTTGAACACTGAAGCTTTCTTT.